This T cell receptor (beta chain) was sequenced for a study of T cell responses to AZD1222 COVID-19 vaccine. Notes on the study in general: Donors were chiefly white British, with a greater number of females, and clonal diversity was perhaps underestimated. Two AZD1222 administrations were followed by greater Spike-specific TCR breadth and depth. Regions 160-218 and 743-854 dominated among vaccine-associated CD4 TCRs spanning spike. The peak T cell response came first, and repertoires were sampled only after it.

The CDR3 is 15 residues long. CDR1 and CDR2 from the germline V gene are SGHAT and FQDESV (reference sequence). V was shortened by 5 bases and J by 1 base, with 14 bases between the two germline ends. About this clone itself: Its antigen is unidentified.

Libraries were prepared by immunoSEQ multiplex PCR; TCRdb keeps only in-frame clonotypes and omits some of them. Here the sample spans tens of thousands of clones, approximately 80% being singletons. Material: peripheral blood, obtained on day 0 of MenACWY control vaccination. This chain joins TRBV11-1 and TRBJ1-1; TRBD1 might be the D (6 bases). The receptor was derived from an adult in good health. CDR3: CASSAEGRGNTEAFF. The CDR3 DNA sequence: TGTGCCAGCAGCGCAGAGGGCAGGGGGAACACTGAAGCTTTCTTT.